These 15 T cell receptor beta chains were all obtained from the same sample, sequenced in a study of blood T cell repertoires in COVID-19. The method was immunoSEQ multiplex PCR; TCRdb's version includes in-frame clones alone and lacks a portion of them. The sample lists 300,000 to 350,000 clones, roughly 86% occurring once. Material for sequencing was PBMCs or T cells enriched from blood (not recorded which). The receptor set was obtained from a woman in her 30s who had recovered from COVID-19.

The rearrangement uses TRBV29-1 and TRBJ1-4; D unresolved. The V end was cut by 4 bases, the J end by 6 bases, with 12 bases between. Germline V gene data show CDR1 as SQVTM and CDR2 as ANQGSEA. The CDR3 is 13 amino acids. CDR3 DNA sequence: TGCAGCGTTGTCGGGGTGGCGGATGAAAAACTGTTTTTT. Its translation is CSVVGVADEKLFF.

The rearrangement links TRBV15 to TRBJ2-1, with 8 bases matching TRBD2. This CDR3 is built from 19 residues. The germline V gene encodes CDR1 LNHNV and CDR2 YYDKDF (reference sequence). With 5 bases clipped from V and 4 bases from J, the junction kept 19 bases outside the gene matches. The DNA for the CDR3 is TGTGCCACCAGCGGACTAGCCCAGCATTCCGGGAGGGGGTACAATGAGCAGTTCTTC. It encodes CATSGLAQHSGRGYNEQFF.

This clone was seen just once. The chain uses TRBV19 and TRBJ1-2, with TRBD1 as a possible D gene (6 bases). Germline V lookup: CDR1 LNHDA, CDR2 SQIVND (reference sequence). Trimming left V 4 bases short and J 8 bases short, with 20 bases between. The CDR3 extends over 15 amino acids. Here the CDR3 reads CASSSNRAGFIGYTF. The CDR3 DNA follows: TGTGCCAGTAGTAGCAACAGGGCGGGTTTCATCGGCTACACCTTC. The complete variable domain, with remaining parts taken from reference TRBV19 and TRBJ1-2, reads DGGITQSPKYLFRKEGQNVTLSCEQNLNHDAMYWYRQDPGQGLRLIYYSQIVNDFQKGDIAEGYSVSREKKESFPLTVTSAQKNPTAFYLCASSSNRAGFIGYTFGSGTRLTVV.

The rearrangement uses TRBV6-8 and TRBJ1-4; the match to TRBD1 covers 10 bases. Germline CDR1 reads MNHGY; CDR2 reads SAAAGT. The CDR3 consists of 14 residues. V was clipped by 10 bases and J by 7 bases; unmatched bases: 9. CDR3 sequence reads: CAITRDRGSEKLFF. The CDR3 coding sequence is TGTGCCATCACTCGGGACAGGGGTAGTGAAAAACTGTTTTTT.

This chain uses TRBV7-2 with TRBJ2-1; D is ambiguous. Looked up from germline, CDR1 is SGHTA and CDR2 is FQGNSA. The V end lost 3 bases, the J end lost 3 bases, and 9 bases lay between the germline ends. This CDR3 has 14 residues. The DNA of the CDR3 is TGTGCCAGCAGCTTTGAGAGGTTCTACAATGAGCAGTTCTTC. This sequence encodes CASSFERFYNEQFF.

This clone was recorded only once. The chain couples TRBV5-1 to TRBJ2-7; 7 bases fit TRBD1. The CDR3 contains 13 residues. Per the germline V gene, CDR1 is SGHRS and CDR2 is YFSETQ. V shed 1 base, J shed 6 bases, and the junction held 4 bases outside the gene matches. This CDR3 reads CASSLNTGAEQYF. For the CDR3, the DNA is TGCGCCAGCAGCTTGAACACAGGGGCCGAGCAGTACTTC.

The chain has TRBV4-1 and TRBJ1-1, with D perhaps TRBD1 (5 bases). CDR1 is MGHRA, CDR2 YSYEKL, per germline. Trimming cost V 1 base and J 4 bases, with 13 bases left between them. The CDR3 length is 15 residues. This CDR3 is CASSQVEMGRTEAFF. The CDR3 DNA is TGCGCCAGCAGCCAAGTCGAGATGGGGCGCACTGAAGCTTTCTTT.

The rearrangement joins TRBV18 to TRBJ1-6; TRBD1 agrees at 9 bases. Germline V gene sequence: CDR1 KGHSH, CDR2 LQKENI. V was clipped by 0 bases and J by 11 bases; unmatched bases: 11. This CDR3 spans 17 amino acids. The CDR3 coding sequence is TGTGCCAGCTCACCACCGATAAGGGGACAGGGTCGGACACCCCTCCACTTT. This gives the protein CASSPPIRGQGRTPLHF. The whole variable domain, filled in from reference TRBV18 and TRBJ1-6, reads NAGVMQNPRHLVRRRGQEARLRCSPMKGHSHVYWYRQLPEEGLKFMVYLQKENIIDESGMPKERFSAEFPKEGPSILRIQQVVRGDSAAYFCASSPPIRGQGRTPLHFGNGTRLTVT.

V and J are TRBV7-2 and TRBJ2-5; TRBD2 agrees at 12 bases. The V and J ends lost 3 bases and 5 bases, in that order; junction bases with no gene match: 7. The CDR3 runs 16 residues. Germline assignment: CDR1 SGHTA and CDR2 FQGNSA. CDR3 nucleotides: TGTGCCAGCAGCTTGACTAGCGGGAGAGGGGGGGAGACCCAGTACTTC. Protein: CASSLTSGRGGETQYF.

The rearrangement joins TRBV30 to TRBJ2-2, with no clear D. V was clipped by 4 bases and J by 5 bases, with 8 bases between them. The CDR3 loop spans 12 amino acids. Germline V CDR1 and CDR2: GTSNPN, SVGIG (reference sequence). The CDR3 here is CAWIPGTGELFF. The CDR3, as DNA: TGTGCCTGGATCCCAGGTACCGGGGAGCTGTTTTTT.

The chain carries TRBV12-3 or TRBV12-4 and TRBJ2-7; 7 bases fit TRBD1. The junction had 8 bases not matched to a gene; V was cut back by 6 bases and J by 6 bases. The length of the CDR3 is 13 residues. Written as DNA, the CDR3 is TGTGCCAGCAGATTTACAGGGGAATCCGAGCAGTACTTC. Its protein is CASRFTGESEQYF.

The chain combines TRBV19 with TRBJ1-4; 7 nucleotides agree with TRBD1. This CDR3 contains 17 residues. From germline, CDR1 is LNHDA and CDR2 SQIVND (reference sequence). J gave up 0 bases and V 5 bases, and 9 bases lay outside the gene matches. The CDR3 protein is CASSLRQGLSTNEKLFF. In DNA, the CDR3 is TGTGCCAGTAGTCTTCGACAGGGTTTATCAACTAATGAAAAACTGTTTTTT.

The chain carries TRBV7-8 and TRBJ2-7; TRBD1 agrees at 9 bases. The CDR3 is made up of 15 amino acids. Trimming removed 6 bases from V and 4 bases from J; junction bases left unmatched: 10. From germline, CDR1 is SGHVS and CDR2 FQNEAQ. The CDR3 spells CASRLTGTGFYEQYF. CDR3 nucleotide sequence: TGTGCCAGCAGGTTGACCGGGACAGGGTTTTACGAGCAGTACTTC.

The chain couples TRBV5-4 to TRBJ1-6, with D maybe TRBD1 (6 bases). Trimming stripped 5 bases from V and 0 bases from J, with 12 bases between. The germline gives CDR1 SGHNT, CDR2 YYREEE (reference sequence). The CDR3 length is 16 residues. The CDR3 DNA reads as TGTGCCAGCAGAAACAGGGAGAGCTCCTATAATTCACCCCTCCACTTT. It translates to CASRNRESSYNSPLHF.

The chain uses TRBV14 and TRBJ2-7; 9 bases fit TRBD1. The CDR3 spans 15 residues. From germline, CDR1 is SGHDN and CDR2 FVKESK. V lost 2 bases and J lost 3; bases outside the gene matches: 5. CDR3 amino acids: CASSQSPGQGYEQYF. CDR3 sequence (DNA): TGTGCCAGCAGCCAATCTCCGGGACAGGGCTACGAGCAGTACTTC.